The 30 T cell receptor beta chains in this list originate from one sample, sequenced in a study of T cell repertoires in cytomegalovirus infection (dated by TCRdb to between 2019 and 2020). Sequencing was performed on an Illumina HiSeq 1500. TCRdb trimmed public reads at Q25 via fastp, called clones via MiXCR and kept in-frame beta chains. Each entry merges the rows of one CDR3 protein and shows their most common DNA and genes. The sample includes approximately 500,000 distinct CDR3 sequences, with about 15% observed a single time. More than 20% of the sample is in the top ten clones. The source material was CD8+ T cells from PBMCs. These receptors all stem from a human donor in good health (CMV status not recorded). Some clones in this sample may be carry-over from other donors' samples.

This clonotype was counted many times. The rearrangement links TRBV12-3 or TRBV12-4 to TRBJ1-5; TRBD1 matches at 11 bases. The V gene end was trimmed by 3 bases and the J gene end by 6 bases; junction bases not matched to a gene: 1. CDR3 length: 14 residues. CDR3 protein: CASSLGQGVQPQHF. CDR3 nucleotides: TGTGCCAGCAGTTTGGGACAGGGGGTTCAGCCCCAGCATTTT.

This clonotype was recorded many times. The CDR3 loop is CASGRGSEGEKLFF. DNA for the CDR3: TGTGCCAGCGGCCGGGGCTCCGAAGGTGAAAAACTGTTTTTT. V usage is TRBV7-9 and J usage is TRBJ1-4; weak D call: TRBD1 (5 bases). CDR1 is SEHNR and CDR2 is FQNEAQ in the germline V gene (reference sequence). Trimming shortened V by 8 bases and J by 7 bases, and 17 bases separated the two germline ends. CDR3 length: 14 residues.

This chain connects TRBV5-4 to TRBJ2-2; 13 bases align to TRBD2. This CDR3 contains 16 residues. V lost 3 bases to trimming and J lost 5 bases; unmatched junction nucleotides: 4. Per germline, CDR1 SGHNT and CDR2 YYREEE (reference sequence). In DNA form, the CDR3 reads TGTGCCAGCAGCTCCGGACTAGCGGGAGTGACCGGGGAGCTGTTTTTT. The encoded protein is CASSSGLAGVTGELFF.

This clonotype was counted ten times or more. This chain links TRBV11-2 with TRBJ2-3, with D unresolved. The CDR3 contains 15 residues. Trimming removed 1 base at V and 0 bases at J, with 8 bases between. The germline gives CDR1 SGHAT, CDR2 FQNNGV. CDR3 coding DNA: TGTGCCAGCAGCTTAGTGGGCTCCAGCACAGATACGCAGTATTTT. Translating gives CASSLVGSSTDTQYF. Variable domain in full (rest from reference TRBV11-2 and TRBJ2-3): EAGVAQSPRYKIIEKRQSVAFWCNPISGHATLYWYQQILGQGPKLLIQFQNNGVVDDSQLPKDRFSAERLKGVDSTLKIQPAKLEDSAVYLCASSLVGSSTDTQYFGPGTRLTVL.

This clonotype came up many times. The chain recombines TRBV6-6 with TRBJ2-3; TRBD2 aligns across 9 bases. Germline CDR1 and CDR2: MNHNY and SVGAGI (reference sequence). Trimming at V came to 4 bases and at J to 8 bases, leaving 7 bases not matched to a gene. The CDR3 totals 14 residues. DNA for the CDR3: TGTGCCAGCAGTTCGGGCGGGAGGGCCGCTACGCAGTATTTT. It codes for CASSSGGRAATQYF.

The V and J genes are TRBV7-8 and TRBJ2-7; 8 bases map to TRBD2. The length of the CDR3 is 15 residues. Germline lookup yields CDR1 SGHVS and CDR2 FQNEAQ. Trimming took 1 base from V and 3 from J; bases not matched to a gene: 5. The DNA for the CDR3 is TGTGCCAGCAGCTTAGTTTCGGGAGGGAGCTACGAGCAGTACTTC. Translated, it gives CASSLVSGGSYEQYF.

This chain connects TRBV19 to TRBJ2-7; 9 bases match TRBD2. The V gene's germline CDR1 is LNHDA and CDR2 SQIVND (reference sequence). V lost 2 bases to trimming and J lost 6 bases; unmatched junction nucleotides: 8. The CDR3 is 15 residues long. The CDR3 region has the DNA TGTGCCAGTAGTATACGGCGGGAGGGATTTGGCGAGCAGTACTTC. This translates into CASSIRREGFGEQYF.

In this sample, this clonotype turned up a few times. The chain couples TRBV29-1 to TRBJ1-1; weak D call: TRBD1 (5 bases). Germline V gives CDR1 SQVTM, CDR2 ANQGSEA. This CDR3 has 8 amino acids. V lost 7 bases, J lost 11 bases, and 8 bases lay in between. CDR3 sequence: CSGGGAFF. Written as DNA, the CDR3 is TGCAGCGGGGGGGGGGCTTTCTTT.

The V call is TRBV5-1, the J call TRBJ2-1; TRBD2 matches at 7 bases. Germline V gene data show CDR1 as SGHRS and CDR2 as YFSETQ. V trimming: 1 base; J trimming: 0 bases; junction bases outside the gene matches: 7. This CDR3 has 17 amino acids. CDR3 nucleotide sequence: TGCGCCAGCAGCTTGTGGGCTAGCGGAAACTCCTACAATGAGCAGTTCTTC. Its protein is CASSLWASGNSYNEQFF.

This rearrangement joins TRBV6-5 to TRBJ1-1; possible D gene TRBD1, 5 bases. CDR3 length: 14 residues. V was pared by 2 bases and J by 5 bases, with 12 bases between. In germline, CDR1 is MNHEY, CDR2 SVGAGI. The DNA for the CDR3 is TGTGCCAGCAGTTACGCGGGGGTCAGGACTGAAGCTTTCTTT. It translates to CASSYAGVRTEAFF.

The chain carries TRBV14 and TRBJ2-7; D is undetermined. The V gene lost 3 bases and the J gene lost 3 bases, with 12 bases spanning the gap. The CDR3 has 14 residues. Germline V gene lookup returns CDR1 SGHDN and CDR2 FVKESK. The CDR3 region is CASSQWVGGYEQYF. The CDR3 coding sequence is TGTGCCAGCAGCCAGTGGGTCGGTGGCTACGAGCAGTACTTC.

Many counts were recorded for this clonotype. The rearrangement uses TRBV28 and TRBJ2-7; D remains unclear. V was trimmed by 2 bases and J by 5 bases, leaving 13 bases between them. This CDR3 spans 14 amino acids. Germline CDR1 reads MDHEN; CDR2 reads SYDVKM. CDR3 DNA: TGTGCCAGCAGTTTACCGGCGGTGGGAAACGAGCAGTACTTC. This encodes CASSLPAVGNEQYF. The whole variable domain, filled in from reference TRBV28 and TRBJ2-7, reads DVKVTQSSRYLVKRTGEKVFLECVQDMDHENMFWYRQDPGLGLRLIYFSYDVKMKEKGDIPEGYSVSREKKERFSLILESASTNQTSMYLCASSLPAVGNEQYFGPGTRLTVT.

The sample holds a few counts of this clonotype. The V gene is TRBV20-1, the J gene TRBJ2-7; D remains unclear. The CDR3 contains 12 residues. Germline CDR1 reads DFQATT; CDR2 reads SNEGSKA (reference sequence). V gave up 3 bases and J gave up 2 bases, with 8 bases separating them. The CDR3 DNA reads TGCAGTGCTAGGCTAGGTGCCTACGAGCAGTACTTC. Protein sequence: CSARLGAYEQYF.

The V gene is TRBV7-9, the J gene TRBJ1-1, with 7 bases fitting TRBD1. V lost 4 bases and J lost 7; bases outside the gene matches: 12. The CDR3 covers 15 residues. The germline V gene encodes CDR1 SEHNR and CDR2 FQNEAQ (reference sequence). The CDR3 sequence: CASSSPGITGDEAFF. The CDR3 nucleotides are TGTGCCAGCAGCTCCCCAGGGATAACAGGGGATGAAGCTTTCTTT.

The J gene is TRBJ1-1, the V gene TRBV20-1; 10 nucleotides align to TRBD1. Per germline, CDR1 DFQATT and CDR2 SNEGSKA (reference sequence). The CDR3 covers 16 residues. Losses at the gene ends were 0 bases for V and 4 bases for J; bases not matched to a gene: 8. CDR3 bases: TGCAGTGCTAGAGACCGGGACAGGGGATGGACCACTGAAGCTTTCTTT. As protein: CSARDRDRGWTTEAFF.

This chain joins TRBV19 and TRBJ1-5, with TRBD1 matching 7 bases. The germline CDR1 and CDR2 sequences are LNHDA and SQIVND (reference sequence). The CDR3 has 13 amino acids. Trimming took 11 bases from V and 5 from J; bases not matched to a gene: 9. In DNA, the CDR3 is TGTGCCTGCGGAACAGGGGACGATCAGCCCCAGCATTTT. Its translation: CACGTGDDQPQHF.

This clonotype appeared a few times. The gene calls are TRBV5-1 and TRBJ1-1; 7 positions match TRBD1. The CDR3 is made up of 13 amino acids. Germline V gene lookup returns CDR1 SGHRS and CDR2 YFSETQ. After removal of 2 bases from V and 7 bases from J, the junction contained 5 bases not matched to a gene. This CDR3 reads CASSFGTELEAFF. DNA of the CDR3: TGCGCCAGCAGCTTCGGGACAGAGCTTGAAGCTTTCTTT.

J is TRBJ2-7 and V is TRBV12-3 or TRBV12-4; 9 positions match TRBD1. V shed 4 bases and J 6 bases; nucleotides not matched to a gene: 10. CDR3 size: 15 residues. The CDR3 DNA sequence: TGTGCCAGCAGTTACTCCGGTCGACAGGGGGGCGAGCAGTACTTC. This translates into CASSYSGRQGGEQYF.

In its sample, this clonotype was seen many times. J is TRBJ2-1 and V is TRBV5-4, with TRBD1 as a possible D gene (5 bases). CDR1 SGHNT and CDR2 YYREEE come from the germline V gene (reference sequence). The V end lost 4 bases, the J end lost 6 bases, and 8 bases lay between the germline ends. CDR3 length equals 12 residues. The CDR3 sequence is CASSLTGNEQFF. The CDR3 coding sequence is TGTGCCAGCAGCCTAACAGGCAATGAGCAGTTCTTC.

This clonotype has ten or more counts. V gene TRBV6-1 combines with J gene TRBJ2-7, with TRBD2 matching 9 bases. The CDR3 extends over 15 amino acids. Germline V lookup: CDR1 MNHNS, CDR2 SASEGT. Trimming removed 6 bases from V and 2 bases from J; junction bases left unmatched: 8. DNA of the CDR3: TGTGCCAGCAGCGCCAGCGGGGGGTATACCTACGAGCAGTACTTC. Translating gives CASSASGGYTYEQYF.

The gene calls are TRBV6-5 and TRBJ2-3; 8 nucleotides match TRBD1. After removal of 0 bases from V and 1 base from J, the junction contained 0 bases not matched to a gene. In germline, CDR1 is MNHEY, CDR2 SVGAGI. The CDR3 totals 15 residues. In nucleotides, the CDR3 is TGTGCCAGCAGTTACTCGGGACAGGGCACAGATACGCAGTATTTT. Its protein is CASSYSGQGTDTQYF.

The rearrangement uses TRBV29-1 and TRBJ2-1; TRBD2 matches 13 bases. The CDR3 has 19 residues. Germline V gene data show CDR1 as SQVTM and CDR2 as ANQGSEA. The J segment lost 0 bases and the V segment lost 1 base, leaving 9 bases of the junction unmatched. The CDR3 loop reads CSVEVPGLAGYYSYNEQFF. CDR3 coding DNA: TGCAGCGTTGAAGTCCCGGGACTAGCGGGGTACTACTCCTACAATGAGCAGTTCTTC.

The chain is built from TRBV20-1 and TRBJ1-1, with D maybe TRBD1 (6 bases). CDR1 is DFQATT and CDR2 is SNEGSKA in the germline V gene (reference sequence). Deletions cut 5 bases from V and 1 base from J, with 17 bases between. This CDR3 spans 15 amino acids. CDR3 DNA sequence: TGCAGTGCTGCCAATACAGGGTACGAGAACACTGAAGCTTTCTTT. As protein: CSAANTGYENTEAFF.

About this clonotype itself: The junction shows a germline mismatch at one end, possibly a read error. This sequence joins TRBV2 and TRBJ2-1; possibly TRBD2 for D (5 bases). This CDR3 spans 9 amino acids. Per the germline V gene, CDR1 is SNHLY and CDR2 is FYNNEI. CDR3 bases: TGTGCCAGCCCCCCCGGAGGTAGCTTC. This sequence encodes CASPPGGSF.

This clonotype was seen ten or more times. V and J are TRBV27 and TRBJ1-5; possible D gene TRBD1, 5 bases. Germline-derived CDR1 and CDR2 are MNHEY and SMNVEV (reference sequence). The length of the CDR3 is 14 residues. The V end lost 8 bases, the J end lost 7 bases, and 18 bases lay between the germline ends. CDR3 in DNA: TGTGCCAGCCGTACGGGGCATCATACCCAGCCCCAGCATTTT. Protein product: CASRTGHHTQPQHF.

A few counts support this clonotype. The V call is TRBV7-6, the J call TRBJ2-2; D perhaps matches TRBD1 (6 bases). The CDR3 loop spans 17 amino acids. V dropped 6 bases and J dropped 6 bases, with 23 bases sitting between them. The V gene's germline CDR1 is SGHVS and CDR2 FNYEAQ. CDR3 sequence: CASSWKKGENFAGELFF. CDR3 DNA sequence: TGTGCCAGCAGTTGGAAGAAGGGGGAAAATTTCGCCGGGGAGCTGTTTTTT.

This clonotype was recorded at least ten times. The chain uses TRBV7-2 and TRBJ2-3; TRBD2 agrees at 14 bases. Germline V CDR1 and CDR2: SGHTA, FQGNSA. The V and J ends lost 5 bases and 6 bases, in that order; junction bases with no gene match: 7. The CDR3 runs 16 residues. DNA for the CDR3: TGTGCCAGCAGCCTAAAGACTAGCGGGGGGGCGGATACGCAGTATTTT. Its translation: CASSLKTSGGADTQYF. Full variable domain (missing parts from reference TRBV7-2 and TRBJ2-3): GAGVSQSPSNKVTEKGKDVELRCDPISGHTALYWYRQSLGQGLEFLIYFQGNSAPDKSGLPSDRFSAERTGGSVSTLTIQRTQQEDSAVYLCASSLKTSGGADTQYFGPGTRLTVL.

This clonotype was counted only a few times. This chain links TRBV27 with TRBJ2-3; perhaps TRBD1 as D (5 bases). The length of the CDR3 is 16 residues. V dropped 5 bases and J dropped 7 bases, with 22 bases sitting between them. CDR1 is MNHEY, CDR2 SMNVEV, per germline (reference sequence). In DNA, the CDR3 is TGTGCCAGCAGTCCCCCTCCCTGGGGCCCGGCGAATACGCAGTATTTT. This encodes CASSPPPWGPANTQYF.

The J gene is TRBJ1-1, the V gene TRBV5-1, with D possibly being TRBD1 (6 bases). V was cut by 4 bases and J by 7 bases, with 20 bases left in between. Germline V gene sequence: CDR1 SGHRS, CDR2 YFSETQ. The CDR3 is 15 amino acids. This CDR3 is CASSGTTGRRDEAFF. The CDR3 coding sequence is TGCGCCAGCAGCGGTACAACAGGGAGGAGGGATGAAGCTTTCTTT.

The gene calls are TRBV9 and TRBJ2-3; tentative D call: TRBD2 (6 bases). The V gene lost 6 bases and the J gene lost 2 bases, with 13 bases spanning the gap. From germline, CDR1 is SGDLS and CDR2 YYNGEE. The CDR3 is 14 residues long. The chain's CDR3 is CASNPGGFTDTQYF. In nucleotides, the CDR3 is TGTGCCAGCAACCCCGGGGGTTTCACAGATACGCAGTATTTT.